The entry below gives a single TCR beta chain sequence along with its context. Antigen specificity is unknown. Germline V gene sequence: CDR1 SGHDT, CDR2 YYEEEE. The CDR3 sequence is 14 residues long. V lost 6 bases, J lost 5 bases, and 10 bases stayed unmatched. Investigators isolated RNA and reverse transcribed it into cDNA to act as the sequencing template. TCRdb's table, derived via immunoSEQ multiplex PCR, lists solely in-frame clones and lacks some. The table shows 98,000 or so clones, with 55% to 60% occurring only once. These data are taken from a study of CD8+ T cells in alopecia areata. The study, taken as a whole, reports: Higher clonality than in normal scalp was seen in lesional scalp, especially alopecia totalis/universalis. Sharing of TCR sequences between patients (possibly for HLA-related reasons) was less clear than in mice. Scalp sample sequencing also detects resident alphabeta T cells of normal skin.

The TCR was taken from a human donor with alopecia areata. The chain links TRBV5-6 to TRBJ1-2, with 7 bases aligning to TRBD1. Sequenced input: NKG2D-low CD8+ T cells sorted from blood. In DNA, the CDR3 is TGTGCCAGCACCCGGGACAGTCCCGTATATGGCTACACCTTC. Amino acids: CASTRDSPVYGYTF.